This T cell receptor (beta chain) emerged from a study of memory CD4+ T cells and cytomegalovirus serostatus. As regards this clone: Its target is unknown.

Single viable CD3+CD4+CD8-CD45RO+ cells were sorted as the memory CD4+ T cells. Study-wide results and limits: CD4+ memory repertoires contained about 40% of the 164 reported CMV TCRbeta sequences.

Assay: immunoSEQ multiplex PCR; the TCRdb copy retains only in-frame clones and omits some. This sample has about 39,000 clones; approximately 78% occur once, and the top ten carry 0.7% to 0.8%. There are 16 residues in the CDR3. Trimming took 0 bases from V and 11 from J, leaving 19 bases between them. The V gene's germline CDR1 is MNHEY and CDR2 SVGAGI. The sequenced material came from memory CD4+ T cells from blood. The chain uses TRBV6-5 and TRBJ2-2, with D perhaps TRBD1 (6 bases). The TCR comes from an adult in good health and CMV-seronegative. The CDR3 loop is CASSYSLPGTPSELFF. The DNA for the CDR3 is TGTGCCAGCAGTTACTCGCTTCCCGGGACACCTAGTGAGCTGTTTTTT.